One sample yielded the 19 T cell receptor beta chains listed below, sequenced in a study of spatial heterogeneity in lung cancer. TCRdb fed the 5' RACE reads into MiXCR, producing one record per CDR3 protein. The repertoire consists of under 25,000 distinct CDR3 sequences, with about 7% occurring once and the leading ten covering around 15%. Time point noted: sample taken at primary tumor resection. The material sequenced was PBMCs, taken at surgery. Source of these receptors: a male donor with early-stage non-small cell lung cancer.

This clonotype was found many times. This sequence joins TRBV12-3 or TRBV12-4 and TRBJ2-7, with no clear D. The CDR3 has 13 residues. V lost 5 bases and J 2 bases, leaving 10 bases between the germline ends. The CDR3 coding sequence is TGTGCCAGCAGTACCGCATCTACCTACGAGCAGTACTTC. As protein: CASSTASTYEQYF.

This clonotype was counted ten times or more. The chain recombines TRBV10-3 with TRBJ2-7, with 7 positions matching TRBD1. Losses at the gene ends were 5 bases for V and 2 bases for J; bases not matched to a gene: 9. Per germline, CDR1 ENHRY and CDR2 SYGVKD. The CDR3 is 15 amino acids. The CDR3 bases are TGTGCCATCAGTAGCCGGGACAGAGCTACCTACGAGCAGTACTTC. Translating gives CAISSRDRATYEQYF.

This clonotype came up many times. The chain links TRBV20-1 to TRBJ2-4; TRBD1 aligns across 7 bases. Germline values: CDR1 DFQATT, CDR2 SNEGSKA (reference sequence). This CDR3 region has 15 residues. After removal of 3 bases from V and 0 bases from J, the junction contained 5 bases not matched to a gene. CDR3 nucleotide sequence: TGCAGTGCTAGCCGGGACAGCCTAGCCAAAAACATTCAGTACTTC. This gives the protein CSASRDSLAKNIQYF.

This clonotype was seen a handful of times. The chain is built from TRBV13 and TRBJ2-3; D unresolved. The CDR3 runs to 14 residues. Germline CDR1 and CDR2: PRHDT and FYEKMQ (reference sequence). The V and J ends lost 5 bases and 1 base respectively, with 10 bases between them. CDR3 coding DNA: TGTGCCAGCAGCCTCGATACAGGCACAGATACGCAGTATTTT. Protein sequence: CASSLDTGTDTQYF.

Ten or more counts support this clonotype. The V call is TRBV30, the J call TRBJ2-3; TRBD1 matches at 9 bases. The V segment lost 5 bases and the J segment 0 bases; nucleotides outside the gene matches: 6. The CDR3 has 15 residues. Germline V gives CDR1 GTSNPN, CDR2 SVGIG (reference sequence). The CDR3 reads CAWGLGTGSTDTQYF. DNA for the CDR3: TGTGCCTGGGGATTGGGGACAGGGAGCACAGATACGCAGTATTTT.

This clonotype has ten or more counts. The rearrangement links TRBV9 to TRBJ2-1; 8 nucleotides line up with TRBD2. CDR3 length: 16 amino acids. The germline V gene has CDR1 SGDLS and CDR2 YYNGEE. The V segment lost 2 bases and the J segment 6 bases; nucleotides outside the gene matches: 10. CDR3 amino acids: CASSVMGSGGFNEQFF. The DNA for the CDR3 is TGTGCCAGCAGCGTGATGGGAAGCGGGGGATTCAATGAGCAGTTCTTC.

With respect to this clonotype: At one boundary the junction diverges from the germline segment, which might be a read error. This chain joins TRBV4-2 and TRBJ2-1, with D maybe TRBD2 (5 bases). Germline assignment: CDR1 LGHNA and CDR2 YNFKEQ. The CDR3 has 16 amino acids. The CDR3 bases are TGTGCCAGCAACCAAGTATCCGGGAACTCCTACAATGAGCAGTTCTTC. The encoded protein is CASNQVSGNSYNEQFF.

This chain links TRBV5-1 with TRBJ1-2; D call uncertain. Per germline, CDR1 SGHRS and CDR2 YFSETQ. The CDR3 extends over 16 amino acids. The germline V and J ends were trimmed by 4 bases and 4 bases, with 20 bases remaining between them. DNA of the CDR3: TGCGCCAGCAGCCCAGGCGGGCAGCAAAGCCTCTATGGCTACACCTTC. Its protein product is CASSPGGQQSLYGYTF.

The chain recombines TRBV4-1 with TRBJ1-4; TRBD1 is a possible D gene (6 bases). The CDR3 runs 16 residues. Germline V gives CDR1 MGHRA, CDR2 YSYEKL. V gave up 4 bases and J gave up 0 bases, with 12 bases separating them. DNA of the CDR3: TGCGCCAGCAGCCCACAGGGACCGGCAACTAATGAAAAACTGTTTTTT. This gives the protein CASSPQGPATNEKLFF.

This clonotype was picked up many times. The chain uses TRBV7-2 and TRBJ2-7, with D hard to call. The germline V gene encodes CDR1 SGHTA and CDR2 FQGNSA. The CDR3 sequence is 13 residues long. V was clipped by 3 bases and J by 2 bases, with 8 bases between them. The CDR3 nucleotides are TGTGCCAGCAGCTTCGCCAGCGCCTACGAGCAGTACGTC. This sequence encodes CASSFASAYEQYV.

The V and J genes are TRBV4-2 and TRBJ1-2, with 9 bases aligning to TRBD1. CDR1 is LGHNA and CDR2 is YNFKEQ in the germline V gene. The CDR3 has 16 residues. J was trimmed by 6 bases and V by 3 bases; bases with no gene match: 11. For the CDR3, the DNA is TGTGCCAGCAGCCATCGGCCGGGACAGGGATTTCATGGCTACACCTTC. It yields the protein CASSHRPGQGFHGYTF.

Only a few counts were recorded for this clonotype. The V gene is TRBV2, the J gene TRBJ2-3; the D is unclear. CDR3 length: 12 residues. The germline V and J ends were trimmed by 8 bases and 6 bases, with 12 bases remaining between them. Germline assignment: CDR1 SNHLY and CDR2 FYNNEI. In DNA, the CDR3 is TGTGCCAGCGATGGGAACACGGATACGCAGTATTTT. It encodes CASDGNTDTQYF.

There are a few counts of this clonotype. V and J are TRBV18 and TRBJ1-5, with D possibly being TRBD1 (6 bases). The CDR3 length is 15 residues. From germline, CDR1 is KGHSH and CDR2 LQKENI. With 6 bases removed from V and 4 bases from J, the gap between germline ends came to 16 bases. The CDR3 loop reads CASSASMDSNQPQHF. Here the CDR3 DNA reads TGTGCCAGCTCCGCTTCGATGGACAGTAATCAGCCCCAGCATTTT.

This clonotype appeared many times. The gene calls are TRBV10-3 and TRBJ2-1; the D gene could be TRBD1 or TRBD2 (5 bases each). Trimming cost V 5 bases and J 7 bases, with 15 bases left between them. CDR1 ENHRY and CDR2 SYGVKD come from the germline V gene. The CDR3 has 14 amino acids. Written as DNA, the CDR3 is TGTGCCATCAGTCGGGACCGTGCAAGAAATGAGCAGTTCTTC. Translated, it gives CAISRDRARNEQFF.

This clonotype was found many times. The chain is built from TRBV5-1 and TRBJ1-5; D might be TRBD1 (6 bases). Trimming stripped 0 bases from V and 7 bases from J, with 14 bases between. The CDR3 spans 15 residues. Germline lookup yields CDR1 SGHRS and CDR2 YFSETQ. CDR3 coding DNA: TGCGCCAGCAGCTTGGCTGGGGGCGCGGGACAGCCCCAGCATTTT. This codes for CASSLAGGAGQPQHF.

This clonotype was observed at least ten times. The chain recombines TRBV28 with TRBJ1-4, with 7 bases aligning to TRBD1. Looked up from germline, CDR1 is MDHEN and CDR2 is SYDVKM. J was trimmed by 6 bases and V by 8 bases; bases with no gene match: 6. This CDR3 region has 13 residues. This chain's CDR3 is CASRGGGDEKLFF. CDR3 DNA: TGTGCCAGCCGAGGGGGCGGGGATGAAAAACTGTTTTTT.

This clonotype showed up many times. The V and J genes are TRBV20-1 and TRBJ2-5; D is undetermined. Between the trimmed V and J ends, which lost 6 bases and 1 base, there was a span of 9 bases. Germline V gene data show CDR1 as DFQATT and CDR2 as SNEGSKA (reference sequence). The CDR3 has 12 amino acids. This chain's CDR3 is CSAPWAQETQYF. CDR3 coding DNA: TGCAGTGCCCCCTGGGCCCAAGAGACCCAGTACTTC.

This clonotype was detected many times. V usage is TRBV28 and J usage is TRBJ2-5; no clear D. Trimming pared 8 bases from V and 0 bases from J, leaving 10 bases between. The CDR3 sequence is 13 residues long. Per germline, CDR1 MDHEN and CDR2 SYDVKM. The CDR3 reads CASGNGNQETQYF. The CDR3 DNA sequence: TGTGCCAGCGGGAACGGAAACCAAGAGACCCAGTACTTC.

This clonotype turned up a few times. The chain couples TRBV5-1 to TRBJ2-1, with 7 bases identical to TRBD1. Looked up from germline, CDR1 is SGHRS and CDR2 is YFSETQ. The CDR3 has 14 amino acids. J gave up 10 bases and V 5 bases, and 12 bases lay outside the gene matches. In DNA, the CDR3 is TGCGCCAGCAGTACCGGGACAGCCTCTAGGGAGCAGTTCTTC. Its translation: CASSTGTASREQFF.